This TCR beta chain was sequenced for a study of breast tumors, draining lymph nodes, adjacent tissues. Study-level points and caveats: That most tumor T cells come from lymph nodes remained unproven. Most tumor T cells seemingly derive from lymph node, then expand in tumor. Luminal-like breast cancer showed significantly higher tumor–nontumor repertoire similarity than basal-like. Compared with lymph nodes, tumors were less diverse; compared with nontumor tissue, more.

Breast cancer patients provided tissue from their axillary draining lymph nodes. Many counts were recorded for this clonotype. As yet, its antigen is unknown. Germline CDR1 and CDR2: SGHDT and YYEEEE. The CDR3 is 16 amino acids. The V and J ends lost 6 bases and 5 bases respectively, with 18 bases between them. TCRdb reprocessed the multiplex PCR reads via MiXCR and lists one record per CDR3 protein. The data show 150,000 to 200,000 distinct CDR3 sequences, about 32% seen once. This clonotype was sampled from a female donor with breast cancer. Some clones in this sample may be carry-over from other donors' samples. The material sequenced was axillary lymph node tissue. V and J are TRBV5-6 and TRBJ1-6, with D possibly matching TRBD1 (5 bases). CDR3 coding DNA: TGTGCCAGCACCTATCGACCGACAGAGGATAATTCACCCCTCCACTTT. Its protein is CASTYRPTEDNSPLHF.